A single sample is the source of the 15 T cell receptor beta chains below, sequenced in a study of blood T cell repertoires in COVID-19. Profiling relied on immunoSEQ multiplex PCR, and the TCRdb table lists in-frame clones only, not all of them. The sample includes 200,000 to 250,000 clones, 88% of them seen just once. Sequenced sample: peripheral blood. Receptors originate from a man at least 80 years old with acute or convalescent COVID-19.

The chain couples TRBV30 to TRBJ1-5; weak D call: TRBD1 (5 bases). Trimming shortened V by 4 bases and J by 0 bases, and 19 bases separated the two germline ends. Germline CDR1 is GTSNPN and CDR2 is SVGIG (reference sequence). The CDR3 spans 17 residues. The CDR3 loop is CAWTVSRQGNSNQPQHF. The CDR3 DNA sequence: TGTGCCTGGACAGTCTCCAGGCAGGGAAATAGCAATCAGCCCCAGCATTTT.

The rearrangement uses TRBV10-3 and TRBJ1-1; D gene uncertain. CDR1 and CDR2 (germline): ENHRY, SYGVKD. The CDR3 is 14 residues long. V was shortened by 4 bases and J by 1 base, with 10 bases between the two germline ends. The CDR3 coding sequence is TGTGCCATCAGTGTGGGCAGCGGGAACACTGAAGCTTTCTTT. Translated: CAISVGSGNTEAFF.

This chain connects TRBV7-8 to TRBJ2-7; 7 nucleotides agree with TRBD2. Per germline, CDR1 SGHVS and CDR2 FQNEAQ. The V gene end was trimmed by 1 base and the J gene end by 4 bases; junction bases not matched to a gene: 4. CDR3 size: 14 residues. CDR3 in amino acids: CASSLGPAGYEQYF. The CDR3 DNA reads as TGTGCCAGCAGCTTAGGCCCAGCGGGGTACGAGCAGTACTTC.

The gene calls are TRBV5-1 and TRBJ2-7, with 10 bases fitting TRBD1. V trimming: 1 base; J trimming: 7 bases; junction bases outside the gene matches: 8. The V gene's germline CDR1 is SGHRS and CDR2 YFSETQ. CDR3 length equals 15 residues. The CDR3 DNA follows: TGCGCCAGCAGCTTGAGACAGGGGGCATCTCGAGAGCAGTACTTC. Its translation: CASSLRQGASREQYF.

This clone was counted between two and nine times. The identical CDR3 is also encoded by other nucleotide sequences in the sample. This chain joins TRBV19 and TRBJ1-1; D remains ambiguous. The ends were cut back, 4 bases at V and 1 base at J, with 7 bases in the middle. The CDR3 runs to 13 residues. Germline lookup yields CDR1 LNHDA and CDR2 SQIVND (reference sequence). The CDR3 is CASSNTGNTEAFF. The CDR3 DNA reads TGTGCCAGTAGTAATACGGGGAACACTGAAGCTTTCTTT.

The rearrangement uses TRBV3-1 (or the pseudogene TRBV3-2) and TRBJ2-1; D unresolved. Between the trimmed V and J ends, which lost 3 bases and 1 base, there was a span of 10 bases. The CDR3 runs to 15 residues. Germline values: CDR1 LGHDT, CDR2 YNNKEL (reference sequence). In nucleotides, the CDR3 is TGTGCCAGCAGCCAGGGCCGGTCATCCTACAATGAGCAGTTCTTC. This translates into CASSQGRSSYNEQFF.

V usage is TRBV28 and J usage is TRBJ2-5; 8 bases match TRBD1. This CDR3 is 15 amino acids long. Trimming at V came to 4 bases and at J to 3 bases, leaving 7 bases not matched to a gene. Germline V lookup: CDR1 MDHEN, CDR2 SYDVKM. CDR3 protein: CASSSLRGLKETQYF. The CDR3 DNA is TGTGCCAGCAGTTCCCTCAGGGGGCTGAAAGAGACCCAGTACTTC.

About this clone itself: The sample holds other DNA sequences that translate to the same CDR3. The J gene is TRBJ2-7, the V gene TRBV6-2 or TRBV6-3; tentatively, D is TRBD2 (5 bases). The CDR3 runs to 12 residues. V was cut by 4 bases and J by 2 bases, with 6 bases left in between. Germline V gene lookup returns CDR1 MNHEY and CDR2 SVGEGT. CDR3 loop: CASSSGTYEQYF. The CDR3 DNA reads TGTGCCAGCAGTTCGGGGACCTACGAGCAGTACTTC.

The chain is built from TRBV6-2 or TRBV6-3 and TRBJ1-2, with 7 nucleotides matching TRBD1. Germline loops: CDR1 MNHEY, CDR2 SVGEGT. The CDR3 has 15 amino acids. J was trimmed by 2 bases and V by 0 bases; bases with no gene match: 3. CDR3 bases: TGTGCCAGCAGTTACTCCGGGACAGACAACTATGGCTACACCTTC. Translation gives CASSYSGTDNYGYTF.

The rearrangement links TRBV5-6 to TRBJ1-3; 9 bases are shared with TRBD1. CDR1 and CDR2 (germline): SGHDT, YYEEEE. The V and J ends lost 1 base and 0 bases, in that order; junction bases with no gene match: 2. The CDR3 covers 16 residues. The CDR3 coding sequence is TGTGCCAGCAGCTTGACGGGACAGGGCTCTGGAAACACCATATATTTT. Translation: CASSLTGQGSGNTIYF.

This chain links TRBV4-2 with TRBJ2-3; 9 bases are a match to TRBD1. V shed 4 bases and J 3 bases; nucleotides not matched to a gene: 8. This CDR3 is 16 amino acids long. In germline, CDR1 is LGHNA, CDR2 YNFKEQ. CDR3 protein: CASSRTGASYTDTQYF. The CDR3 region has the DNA TGTGCCAGCAGCCGGACAGGGGCGAGTTATACAGATACGCAGTATTTT.

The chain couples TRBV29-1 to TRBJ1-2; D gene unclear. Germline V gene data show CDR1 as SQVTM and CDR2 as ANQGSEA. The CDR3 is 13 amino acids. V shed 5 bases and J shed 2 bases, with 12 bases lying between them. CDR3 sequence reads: CSVTRLGNYGYTF. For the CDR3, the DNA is TGCAGCGTTACCAGACTAGGGAACTATGGCTACACCTTC.

The CDR3 is CASSRPGGGKTEAFF. The DNA for the CDR3 is TGTGCCAGTAGTAGGCCGGGGGGAGGAAAAACTGAAGCTTTCTTT. This chain joins TRBV19 and TRBJ1-1, with D possibly TRBD1 on 5 matching bases. The CDR3 has 15 amino acids. V lost 4 bases, J lost 5 bases, and 17 bases lay in between. Looked up from germline, CDR1 is LNHDA and CDR2 is SQIVND (reference sequence). Full variable domain (missing parts from reference TRBV19 and TRBJ1-1): DGGITQSPKYLFRKEGQNVTLSCEQNLNHDAMYWYRQDPGQGLRLIYYSQIVNDFQKGDIAEGYSVSREKKESFPLTVTSAQKNPTAFYLCASSRPGGGKTEAFFGQGTRLTVV.

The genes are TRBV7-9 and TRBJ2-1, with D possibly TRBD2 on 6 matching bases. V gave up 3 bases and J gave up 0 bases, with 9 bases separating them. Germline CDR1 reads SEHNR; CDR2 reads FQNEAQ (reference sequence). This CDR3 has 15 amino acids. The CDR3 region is CASSLRGLSYNEQFF. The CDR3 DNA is TGTGCCAGCAGCTTGCGGGGCCTCTCCTACAATGAGCAGTTCTTC.

The CDR3 DNA reads as TGTGCCAGCAGTGAAAATACAGGGGGCCTCGGACTAGCGGTAACCTACGAGCAGTACTTC. This gives the protein CASSENTGGLGLAVTYEQYF. V is TRBV2 and J is TRBJ2-7; possibly TRBD2 for D (10 bases). The germline V gene has CDR1 SNHLY and CDR2 FYNNEI. The CDR3 has 20 amino acids. V was pared by 2 bases and J by 2 bases, with 28 bases between.